The 28 T cell receptor beta chains reported below all come from one sample, sequenced in a study of T cells in Graves' hyperthyroidism and ophthalmopathy. Researchers took RNA transcripts and amplified the TCR beta CDR3 regions from them. During a first-round RT-PCR of the TCR CDR3, the HTBI primer set was used. TCRdb fed the multiplex PCR reads into MiXCR, producing one record per CDR3 protein. Of about 770,000 distinct CDR3 sequences listed, 18% were seen once; the top ten hold roughly a sixth. Sample: blood. These receptors were taken from a woman aged 45-65 years with Graves' hyperthyroidism that later progressed to Graves' ophthalmopathy.

This clonotype was observed at least ten times. V and J are TRBV6-2 or TRBV6-3 and TRBJ1-1; no definite D call. This CDR3 has 13 residues. Per the germline V gene, CDR1 is MNHEY and CDR2 is SVGEGT. Trimming removed 5 bases at V and 5 bases at J, with 12 bases between. The DNA for the CDR3 is TGTGCCAGCAGTACAAAGGGTGGGACTGAAGCTTTCTTT. It specifies CASSTKGGTEAFF.

This clonotype came up many times. This sequence joins TRBV30 and TRBJ1-1; possible D gene TRBD1, 5 bases. The CDR3 covers 13 residues. Trimming cost V 3 bases and J 3 bases, with 11 bases left between them. CDR1 and CDR2 from the germline V gene are GTSNPN and SVGIG (reference sequence). CDR3 in DNA: TGTGCCTGGAGGGGGGACGGGTACACTGAAGCTTTCTTT. Protein product: CAWRGDGYTEAFF.

This clonotype was found many times. The chain links TRBV3-1 to TRBJ1-5; D gene unclear. Trimming removed 2 bases from V and 5 bases from J, with 4 bases in between. The germline V gene encodes CDR1 LGHDT and CDR2 YNNKEL (reference sequence). The CDR3 runs 12 residues. The DNA of the CDR3 is TGTGCCAGCAGCCAATCCGATCAGCCCCAGCATTTT. Encoded protein: CASSQSDQPQHF.

This clonotype was detected only a few times. This chain links TRBV10-1 with TRBJ1-1; D is unresolved. Germline CDR1 reads WNHNN; CDR2 reads SYGVQD (reference sequence). The CDR3 contains 15 residues. Trimming stripped 3 bases from V and 0 bases from J, with 11 bases between. For the CDR3, the DNA is TGCGCCAGCAGTGACGGCCGCCTGGTGAACACTGAAGCTTTCTTT. Translating it yields CASSDGRLVNTEAFF.

This clonotype was observed a few times. The chain couples TRBV5-1 to TRBJ2-7; no clear D gene. From germline, CDR1 is SGHRS and CDR2 YFSETQ. The V gene lost 4 bases and the J gene lost 5 bases, with 7 bases spanning the gap. This CDR3 contains 11 residues. As DNA, the CDR3 is TGCGCCAGCAGCGACCTTAACGAGCAGTACTTC. Translating gives CASSDLNEQYF.

There are a few counts of this clonotype. The chain carries TRBV20-1 and TRBJ1-5; 8 nucleotides line up with TRBD1. CDR3 length: 14 residues. Per germline, CDR1 DFQATT and CDR2 SNEGSKA (reference sequence). J lost 6 bases, V lost 4 bases, and 8 bases had no gene match. In DNA form, the CDR3 reads TGCAGTGCTACGGACAGGGTTAATGGTCAGCCCCAGCATTTT. Its translation: CSATDRVNGQPQHF.

There are many counts of this clonotype. The rearrangement links TRBV3-1 to TRBJ2-7; TRBD1 is a possible D gene (6 bases). V was shortened by 0 bases and J by 0 bases, with 9 bases between the two germline ends. The CDR3 length is 15 residues. Germline lookup yields CDR1 LGHDT and CDR2 YNNKEL (reference sequence). CDR3 bases: TGTGCCAGCAGCCAAGAGGGCAGGGGCTCCTACGAGCAGTACTTC. Its translation is CASSQEGRGSYEQYF.

This clonotype was recorded many times. This chain links TRBV20-1 with TRBJ2-7; tentative D call: TRBD2 (6 bases). Trimming shortened V by 1 base and J by 4 bases, and 11 bases separated the two germline ends. CDR3 length: 13 amino acids. Germline CDR1 is DFQATT and CDR2 is SNEGSKA (reference sequence). The CDR3 nucleotides read TGCAGTGCTAGAGGGGGAGGACTTTACGAGCAGTACTTC. Its protein is CSARGGGLYEQYF.

In this sample, this clonotype turned up many times. This chain uses TRBV20-1 with TRBJ2-7, with D unclear. V was clipped by 1 base and J by 5 bases, with 12 bases between them. CDR1 and CDR2 (germline): DFQATT, SNEGSKA (reference sequence). The CDR3 has 13 amino acids. Written as DNA, the CDR3 is TGCAGTGCTAGAGCCCCCGGGCGGAACGAGCAGTACTTC. As protein: CSARAPGRNEQYF.

This clonotype was found a few times. The genes are TRBV7-9 and TRBJ1-4; unclear D gene. CDR1 and CDR2 from the germline V gene are SEHNR and FQNEAQ (reference sequence). V gave up 5 bases and J gave up 3 bases, with 19 bases separating them. The CDR3 contains 17 residues. The CDR3 region has the DNA TGTGCCAGCAGCCCAATGCCCGGGGAGTTGTCTAATGAAAAACTGTTTTTT. This encodes CASSPMPGELSNEKLFF.

This clonotype was seen a handful of times. The CDR3 reads CATSLRQQGSEQYF. CDR3 DNA sequence: TGTGCCACCAGCCTCCGTCAACAGGGGAGCGAGCAGTACTTC. This chain connects TRBV15 to TRBJ2-7, with TRBD1 matching 7 bases. Losses at the gene ends were 5 bases for V and 6 bases for J; bases not matched to a gene: 10. Germline values: CDR1 LNHNV, CDR2 YYDKDF (reference sequence). CDR3 length: 14 amino acids.

This clonotype has a handful of counts. The genes are TRBV6-2 or TRBV6-3 and TRBJ2-1; 9 positions match TRBD1. The V gene end was trimmed by 6 bases and the J gene end by 6 bases; junction bases not matched to a gene: 9. The length of the CDR3 is 15 residues. Germline values: CDR1 MNHEY, CDR2 SVGEGT. CDR3 bases: TGTGCCAGCAGGTGGGACAGGGTTCCAGGCAATGAGCAGTTCTTC. It specifies CASRWDRVPGNEQFF.

The rearrangement uses TRBV20-1 and TRBJ2-1; D tentatively reads TRBD1 or TRBD2 (5 bases each). V shed 2 bases and J shed 10 bases, with 15 bases lying between them. From germline, CDR1 is DFQATT and CDR2 SNEGSKA (reference sequence). The CDR3 loop spans 13 amino acids. As DNA, the CDR3 is TGCAGTGCTAGATCCCAGGGAGCCGCCGAGCAGTTCTTC. Its translation: CSARSQGAAEQFF.

The table lists this clonotype with a few counts. This chain joins TRBV6-1 and TRBJ1-2, with TRBD1 identical over 9 bases. Germline assignment: CDR1 MNHNS and CDR2 SASEGT. The CDR3 extends over 15 amino acids. Unmatched junction bases numbered 8, after V lost 5 bases and J lost 4 bases. The CDR3 sequence is CASSPSGTGLYGYTF. Here the CDR3 DNA reads TGTGCCAGCAGTCCCTCCGGGACAGGGCTCTATGGCTACACCTTC.

This clonotype was counted a few times. This rearrangement joins TRBV6-1 to TRBJ1-1; 8 bases fit TRBD1. The CDR3 has 13 residues. Germline V lookup: CDR1 MNHNS, CDR2 SASEGT. V lost 7 bases to trimming and J lost 4 bases; unmatched junction nucleotides: 5. For the CDR3, the DNA is TGTGCCAGCACTCCACAGGGGGTCACTGAAGCTTTCTTT. It translates to CASTPQGVTEAFF.

This clonotype turned up a few times. This sequence joins TRBV7-2 and TRBJ2-6, with a tentative D call TRBD2 (5 bases). CDR3 length equals 17 residues. CDR1 and CDR2 from the germline V gene are SGHTA and FQGNSA. V dropped 1 base and J dropped 0 bases, with 10 bases sitting between them. The CDR3 protein is CASSLDPGNSGANVLTF. The CDR3 DNA is TGTGCCAGCAGCTTAGATCCGGGAAACTCTGGGGCCAACGTCCTGACTTTC.

Ten or more counts support this clonotype. The chain links TRBV30 to TRBJ2-7; D is uncertain. The CDR3 has 12 amino acids. The germline V and J ends were trimmed by 1 base and 2 bases, with 6 bases remaining between them. Germline V gene sequence: CDR1 GTSNPN, CDR2 SVGIG (reference sequence). The CDR3 loop is CAWSADTYEQYF. In nucleotides, the CDR3 is TGTGCCTGGAGTGCTGATACCTACGAGCAGTACTTC.

The chain has TRBV5-1 and TRBJ1-2, with D perhaps matching TRBD1 (6 bases). CDR3 length: 16 amino acids. Germline V gene lookup returns CDR1 SGHRS and CDR2 YFSETQ. V lost 1 base and J 4 bases, leaving 17 bases between the germline ends. The CDR3, as DNA: TGCGCCAGCAGCTTGAACTCGCCAGGGGCCGTCTATGGCTACACCTTC. Protein: CASSLNSPGAVYGYTF.

This chain links TRBV2 with TRBJ2-3, with TRBD2 matching over 8 bases. From germline, CDR1 is SNHLY and CDR2 FYNNEI. The CDR3 loop spans 16 amino acids. Losses at the gene ends were 5 bases for V and 0 bases for J; bases not matched to a gene: 7. CDR3 sequence: CASSTAGGRSTDTQYF. CDR3 nucleotide sequence: TGTGCCAGCAGTACGGCGGGGGGCCGAAGCACAGATACGCAGTATTTT. Combining the CDR3 with reference TRBV2 and TRBJ2-3 gives the whole variable domain EPEVTQTPSHQVTQMGQEVILRCVPISNHLYFYWYRQILGQKVEFLVSFYNNEISEKSEIFDDQFSVERPDGSNFTLKIRSTKLEDSAMYFCASSTAGGRSTDTQYFGPGTRLTVL.

This clonotype was observed many times. The chain has TRBV12-3 or TRBV12-4 and TRBJ2-1; 7 bases align to TRBD2. Unmatched junction bases numbered 12, after V lost 7 bases and J lost 9 bases. This CDR3 region has 14 residues. This chain's CDR3 is CASTPGRGRSEQFF. The CDR3 coding sequence is TGTGCCAGCACCCCTGGGAGGGGCCGGAGTGAGCAGTTCTTC.

This clonotype was recorded a few times. The chain couples TRBV6-1 to TRBJ1-2; TRBD1 might be the D (6 bases). The germline V gene has CDR1 MNHNS and CDR2 SASEGT. The CDR3 is 13 residues long. The germline V and J ends were trimmed by 4 bases and 8 bases, with 14 bases remaining between them. The CDR3 loop is CASSVRGREGYTF. The CDR3 DNA reads as TGTGCCAGCAGTGTCCGGGGGCGGGAGGGCTACACCTTC.

This clonotype was counted ten times or more. This chain uses TRBV20-1 with TRBJ2-7; 8 bases are shared with TRBD1. V trimming: 3 bases; J trimming: 6 bases; junction bases outside the gene matches: 10. CDR1 is DFQATT and CDR2 is SNEGSKA in the germline V gene (reference sequence). The CDR3 contains 14 residues. The CDR3 sequence: CSARGPGQGSEQYF. The CDR3 DNA is TGCAGTGCTAGGGGCCCCGGACAGGGCTCCGAGCAGTACTTC.

This clonotype was seen only a few times. The genes are TRBV11-2 and TRBJ2-2, with TRBD2 identical over 16 bases. Looked up from germline, CDR1 is SGHAT and CDR2 is FQNNGV. The CDR3 loop spans 17 amino acids. After removal of 8 bases from V and 4 bases from J, the junction contained 7 bases not matched to a gene. The CDR3 nucleotides read TGTGCCAGCGCGGGACTAGCGGGGGGGTATCGCACCGGGGAGCTGTTTTTT. As protein: CASAGLAGGYRTGELFF.

The table lists this clonotype with many counts. V is TRBV5-1 and J is TRBJ1-2; maybe TRBD1 (5 bases). The germline gives CDR1 SGHRS, CDR2 YFSETQ. V lost 1 base and J 4 bases, leaving 11 bases between the germline ends. The CDR3 extends over 14 amino acids. CDR3 DNA sequence: TGCGCCAGCAGCTTGTCAGGGAATGCCTATGGCTACACCTTC. The encoded protein is CASSLSGNAYGYTF.

V gene TRBV11-2 combines with J gene TRBJ2-7; D ambiguous. This CDR3 spans 14 amino acids. V was clipped by 3 bases and J by 2 bases, with 11 bases between them. CDR1 is SGHAT, CDR2 FQNNGV, per germline. CDR3 coding DNA: TGTGCCAGCAGCTTGGGCCGGATAGCCTACGAGCAGTACTTC. Its translation is CASSLGRIAYEQYF.

V gene TRBV3-1 combines with J gene TRBJ1-1; D unclear. Trimming cost V 1 base and J 4 bases, with 10 bases left between them. The CDR3 is 14 amino acids. CDR1 is LGHDT and CDR2 is YNNKEL in the germline V gene (reference sequence). CDR3 in amino acids: CASSQASGSTEAFF. In DNA, the CDR3 is TGTGCCAGCAGCCAAGCATCTGGGAGCACTGAAGCTTTCTTT. The full variable domain, completed using reference TRBV3-1 and TRBJ1-1, is DTAVSQTPKYLVTQMGNDKSIKCEQNLGHDTMYWYKQDSKKFLKIMFSYNNKELIINETVPNRFSPKSPDKAHLNLHINSLELGDSAVYFCASSQASGSTEAFFGQGTRLTVV.

A remark on this clonotype: A single base separates this from a much larger clone, so it may be a read error. The chain carries TRBV20-1 and TRBJ2-1; D perhaps matches TRBD2 (7 bases). Per germline, CDR1 DFQATT and CDR2 SNEGSKA (reference sequence). CDR3 size: 14 residues. This CDR3 reads CGASEGGNYNEQFF. In DNA form, the CDR3 reads TGCGGTGCTAGCGAGGGGGGGAACTACAATGAGCAGTTCTTC.

This clonotype was recorded a few times. V is TRBV4-1 and J is TRBJ2-7; 9 nucleotides match TRBD1. V lost 2 bases, J lost 3 bases, and 8 bases stayed unmatched. CDR1 and CDR2 from the germline V gene are MGHRA and YSYEKL. The CDR3 runs to 16 residues. The CDR3 sequence is CASSQPRTGDRYEQYF. CDR3 coding DNA: TGCGCCAGCAGCCAACCGCGGACAGGGGATCGCTACGAGCAGTACTTC.